A single sample gave rise to the 15 T cell receptor beta chains below, sequenced in a study of T cell repertoires in cytomegalovirus infection. TCRdb ran MiXCR on the reads and lists one entry per CDR3 protein. The table lists 450,000 to 650,000 distinct CDR3 sequences, roughly 42% of them singletons. Their antigen targets remain unknown. This specimen was cultured PBMCs, taken from culture after CMV antigen stimulation. Receptor source: a human donor in good health (CMV status not recorded). Some clones in this sample may be carry-over from other donors' samples.

This clonotype occurred a few times. The CDR3 reads CASSVHNTGELFF. The CDR3 region has the DNA TGCGCCAGCAGCGTCCATAACACCGGGGAGCTGTTTTTT. The chain recombines TRBV5-1 with TRBJ2-2; the D is unclear. Germline CDR1 SGHRS, CDR2 YFSETQ. CDR3 size: 13 residues. V lost 4 bases and J lost 2, with 6 bases in between.

The CDR3 DNA reads as TGTGCCGGGAAATTTACAGGGTGGAACACCGGGGAGCTGTTTTTT. It is translated as CAGKFTGWNTGELFF. The V and J genes are TRBV6-1 and TRBJ2-2; D is perhaps TRBD1 (6 bases). The germline CDR1 and CDR2 sequences are MNHNS and SASEGT. Trimming removed 11 bases at V and 1 base at J, with 17 bases between. The CDR3 is 15 amino acids.

The gene calls are TRBV10-3 and TRBJ2-7; 10 nucleotides line up with TRBD1. Germline lookup yields CDR1 ENHRY and CDR2 SYGVKD. V shed 5 bases and J 3 bases; nucleotides not matched to a gene: 4. CDR3 length: 14 residues. The CDR3 protein is CAISSGTGDYEQYF. Written as DNA, the CDR3 is TGTGCCATCAGTAGCGGGACAGGGGACTACGAGCAGTACTTC.

This chain uses TRBV11-2 with TRBJ2-5, with 10 nucleotides matching TRBD2. Trimming cost V 4 bases and J 1 base; bases outside gene matches: 6. Germline loops: CDR1 SGHAT, CDR2 FQNNGV. The CDR3 has 16 residues. CDR3 in amino acids: CASSSWTSGSQETQYF. The CDR3 bases are TGTGCCAGCAGCTCGTGGACTAGCGGATCCCAAGAGACCCAGTACTTC. Together with reference TRBV11-2 and TRBJ2-5, the CDR3 gives the full variable domain: EAGVAQSPRYKIIEKRQSVAFWCNPISGHATLYWYQQILGQGPKLLIQFQNNGVVDDSQLPKDRFSAERLKGVDSTLKIQPAKLEDSAVYLCASSSWTSGSQETQYFGPGTRLLVL.

CDR3 nucleotide sequence: TGTGCCATCAGGGAGACCGGGACAGGGAGCACAGATACGCAGTATTTT. It encodes CAIRETGTGSTDTQYF. The chain links TRBV10-3 to TRBJ2-3; 9 nucleotides agree with TRBD1. CDR1 and CDR2 from the germline V gene are ENHRY and SYGVKD. The CDR3 totals 16 residues. The V gene end was trimmed by 6 bases and the J gene end by 0 bases; junction bases not matched to a gene: 7.

The chain uses TRBV7-2 and TRBJ1-1; no definite D call. The CDR3 spans 13 residues. Germline CDR1 reads SGHTA; CDR2 reads FQGNSA. V was trimmed by 2 bases and J by 8 bases, leaving 12 bases between them. The CDR3 here is CASSLPPQREAFF. CDR3 in DNA: TGTGCCAGCAGCTTACCCCCCCAGAGAGAAGCTTTCTTT.

This clonotype was picked up a small number of times. This chain uses TRBV4-1 with TRBJ1-5, with TRBD1 identical over 9 bases. The germline V gene has CDR1 MGHRA and CDR2 YSYEKL. J lost 4 bases, V lost 4 bases, and 8 bases had no gene match. The CDR3 length is 16 residues. The CDR3 DNA sequence: TGCGCCAGCAGCCCCGCTGACGGACAGGGGAATCAGCCCCAGCATTTT. Its translation is CASSPADGQGNQPQHF.

The chain recombines TRBV10-3 with TRBJ2-1, with no clear D. The CDR3 sequence is 12 residues long. The germline V gene has CDR1 ENHRY and CDR2 SYGVKD. V lost 3 bases and J lost 9, with 9 bases in between. CDR3 sequence (DNA): TGTGCCATCAGTGACCGCGACGGTGAGCAGTTCTTC. It is translated as CAISDRDGEQFF.

The gene calls are TRBV27 and TRBJ1-2; D uncertain. Germline V gives CDR1 MNHEY, CDR2 SMNVEV (reference sequence). The length of the CDR3 is 15 residues. V was clipped by 0 bases and J by 0 bases, with 8 bases between them. The chain's CDR3 is CASSLSVGPNYGYTF. The CDR3 nucleotides read TGTGCCAGCAGTTTATCAGTGGGCCCTAACTATGGCTACACCTTC.

This clonotype was seen more than once but under ten times. The chain carries TRBV6-1 and TRBJ2-3, with 10 bases identical to TRBD2. This CDR3 comprises 18 residues. V lost 7 bases, J lost 0 bases, and 13 bases stayed unmatched. The germline gives CDR1 MNHNS, CDR2 SASEGT. The DNA for the CDR3 is TGTGCCAGCAACCGAAGGGCGGGACTAGCGACTAGCACAGATACGCAGTATTTT. The encoded protein is CASNRRAGLATSTDTQYF.

J is TRBJ1-2 and V is TRBV7-6, with D unresolved. Germline values: CDR1 SGHVS, CDR2 FNYEAQ. This CDR3 contains 13 residues. Between the trimmed V and J ends, which lost 1 base and 4 bases, there was a span of 7 bases. In nucleotides, the CDR3 is TGTGCCAGCAGCTTAGTGATTAGCTATGGCTACACCTTC. Translated: CASSLVISYGYTF.

This clonotype was seen more than once but under ten times. This chain connects TRBV7-2 to TRBJ2-6; 11 bases are a match to TRBD1. The CDR3 covers 18 residues. Germline V CDR1 and CDR2: SGHTA, FQGNSA. The V and J ends lost 3 bases and 2 bases, in that order; junction bases with no gene match: 6. The CDR3 nucleotides are TGTGCCAGCAGCTTTTTTGGACAGGGGGCAGCTGGGGCCAACGTCCTGACTTTC. It codes for CASSFFGQGAAGANVLTF. Full variable domain (outside the CDR3, taken from reference TRBV7-2 and TRBJ2-6): GAGVSQSPSNKVTEKGKDVELRCDPISGHTALYWYRQSLGQGLEFLIYFQGNSAPDKSGLPSDRFSAERTGGSVSTLTIQRTQQEDSAVYLCASSFFGQGAAGANVLTFGAGSRLTVL.

This clonotype was seen a handful of times. The chain recombines TRBV6-1 with TRBJ2-2, with D uncertain. V lost 5 bases and J lost 3, with 19 bases in between. CDR1 is MNHNS, CDR2 SASEGT, per germline. This CDR3 has 17 residues. CDR3 DNA: TGTGCCAGCAGTAGGACGTCCCGGATTTCCCACACCGGGGAGCTGTTTTTT. It codes for CASSRTSRISHTGELFF.

This rearrangement joins TRBV11-2 to TRBJ1-6; D not resolved. The CDR3 contains 13 residues. CDR1 and CDR2 (germline): SGHAT, FQNNGV. Trimming left V 5 bases short and J 11 bases short, with 13 bases between. DNA for the CDR3: TGTGCCAGCAGCCCGGCTGAGAGTACACCCCTCCACTTT. Protein sequence: CASSPAESTPLHF.

The chain has TRBV12-3 or TRBV12-4 and TRBJ1-2, with TRBD1 matching 7 bases. The CDR3 spans 13 residues. The V and J ends lost 5 bases and 7 bases, in that order; junction bases with no gene match: 7. Here the CDR3 DNA reads TGTGCCAGCAGTGCGACAGGGCTTGGTGGCTACACCTTC. Encoded protein: CASSATGLGGYTF.